The source of this T cell receptor beta chain is a study of blood T cell repertoires in COVID-19 (TCRdb year 2020). About the investigation overall: The collaborator samples originated in the United States, Italy and Spain and spanned the acute and convalescent phases of COVID-19. The prospective study material was composed of cDNA or gDNA derived from T cells, B-cell-depleted T cells, or PBMCs. The dataset comprised deeply sampled blood TCRbeta repertoires from subjects exposed to, actively infected with, or recovered from COVID-19. The samples were drawn from the first 160 participants of the ongoing ImmuneRACE study and from 1,254 subjects provided by 6 global collaborators. Nearly every sample came with metadata listing a de-identified subject ID, COVID-19 status, age in years and sex. The repertoires were made available in a free public database intended to serve as a resource for research on the immune response to SARS-CoV-2. HLA class I and class II types, where available, came from metadata supplied by the sample provider rather than from assay-based typing.

What the study reported, not specific to this receptor: Clinical and demographic metadata were provided uncurated, with the amount varying by source and participant.

As concerns this clone: Its antigen has not been determined. No much larger clone is present one base from it, and per-base qualities are unavailable.

CDR1 SGHTA and CDR2 FQGTGA are derived from the germline V gene. V gives up 3 bases and J gives up 4 bases, and the segment between their germline ends measures 5 bases. The CDR3 runs 12 residues from the cysteine to the phenylalanine. Solely the CDR3 DNA is kept, with 36 bases framed from the first base. TCRbeta CDR3 regions were amplified from genomic DNA using the immunoSEQ Assay, a bias-controlled multiplex PCR. The authors' pipeline ran thus. Within the assay, amplification of reference gene primers was used to estimate how many nucleated cells each sample contained. Sequence reads were collapsed and filtered to measure the absolute abundance of every unique TCRbeta CDR3 rearrangement. For each sample, productive Simpson clonality was calculated as the square root of Simpson's diversity index across productive rearrangements. Not all clones reach the TCRdb copy of this immuneACCESS table, which keeps in-frame sequences only. Checked studies attribute under half of the gap to unresolved V genes and leave the rest unexplained. The V and J calls and clone size were taken over from that table, and D and trimming were inferred from the DNA. The sample has 150,000 or so clones on record, about three quarters of them singletons. The ten largest clones capture roughly 9% of the sample.

Each collaborating institution followed its own protocols to collect whole blood in K2EDTA tubes. Collaborator samples were shipped for TCRbeta analysis as frozen whole blood, isolated PBMCs, or DNA extracted from either sample type. This sequence was found in a woman between 50 and 59 years old with active or convalescent COVID-19. Sequences were obtained from peripheral blood. This sequence uses TRBV7-3 and TRBJ2-3; the D gene is unclear. The bases read TGTGCCAGCAGCTTGACACCAGATACGCAGTATTTT. It translates as CASSLTPDTQYF.